The entry below gives a single T cell receptor (beta chain) sequence along with its context. Its antigen is currently unknown. The CDR3 goes on 3 residues after the read ends, and that part is filled in from the germline J gene. This sample was included in a study of T cells in women clearing cervical HPV infection. Background on the study: Control women cleared a single incident HPV16 infection within 12 months. Case blood was drawn when the lesion was first found; control blood after infection became undetectable. Study-wide results and limits: CIN3+ cases had significantly higher TCR richness than controls; evenness did not differ.

This CDR3 contains 15 residues. Trimming removed 3 bases at V and 0 bases at J, with 9 bases between. Germline lookup yields CDR1 MDHEN and CDR2 SYDVKM. TCR beta CDR3 amplified by multiplex PCR from roughly 1,300 ng genomic DNA. Assay: immunoSEQ multiplex PCR; the TCRdb copy retains only in-frame clones and omits some. Recorded for this sample: fewer than 30,000 clones. This sequence originates from a woman aged 18 to 75 with a cervical HPV16 infection that either progressed to CIN3+ or cleared (not recorded which). The specimen sequenced was blood buffy coat. The chain employs TRBV28 and TRBJ2-1; D might be TRBD1 (5 bases). CDR3 DNA (partial): TGTGCCAGCAGTTTTCAGGGAAGCTCCTACAATGAG. Encoded protein: CASSFQGSSYNE. In full, the CDR3 is CASSFQGSSYNEQFF.